This TCR beta chain was recorded in a study of T cell repertoires in cytomegalovirus infection. Overall study results and limits: Cumulated frequencies of public TCR beta families served to identify carriers of CMV plus the relevant HLA.

TCRdb re-analysed the reads in MiXCR, keeping a single row per CDR3 protein. The table includes hundreds of thousands of distinct CDR3 sequences, around 32% detected once. Of note for this clonotype: The antigen is undetermined.

CDR3 length equals 18 residues. Looked up from germline, CDR1 is LNHDA and CDR2 is SQIVND (reference sequence). V trimming: 6 bases; J trimming: 5 bases; junction bases outside the gene matches: 15. The chain recombines TRBV19 with TRBJ2-3; 12 nucleotides align to TRBD2. The origin of this receptor is a human donor in good health (CMV status not recorded). Some clones in this sample may be carry-over from other donors' samples. Sequenced here: cultured CD8+ T cells from PBMCs, sampled from culture after CMV antigen stimulation. The CDR3, as DNA: TGTGCCAGTAGCGCCCGGGGGGGACTAGCGGGCTGGATAGATACGCAGTATTTT. This codes for CASSARGGLAGWIDTQYF.